This T cell receptor (beta chain) was sequenced for a study of response to subunit inactivated influenza vaccine. Whole-study findings and limits: Authors suggested few new T cells are recruited by each seasonal influenza vaccination.

The germline gives CDR1 SGHTA, CDR2 FQGNSA. The CDR3 loop spans 14 amino acids. J was trimmed by 7 bases and V by 1 base; bases with no gene match: 6. In TCRdb, the RT-PCR reads were re-called with MiXCR into one record per CDR3 protein. The sample has roughly 170,000 distinct CDR3 sequences; approximately 9.2% are singletons. Notes on this clonotype: Its antigen is still unknown.

The rearrangement uses TRBV7-2 and TRBJ1-2; TRBD1 agrees at 7 bases. The TCR sequence derives from a man aged 50-60 years who received an inactivated influenza vaccine. The source material was non-naive T cells sorted from PBMCs, sampled on the day of vaccination. The CDR3 sequence is CASSLVGGDSGYTF. DNA for the CDR3: TGTGCCAGCAGCTTAGTCGGAGGGGACAGTGGCTACACCTTC.